A selection of T cell receptor beta chains follows, all from one sample in a study of blood T cells in healthy people across ages. A single record per CDR3 protein comes from TCRdb applying MiXCR to the 5' RACE reads. This repertoire shows roughly 830,000 distinct CDR3 sequences, 55% to 65% found once; its top ten account for 25% to 35%. The sequenced material came from blood. Every receptor here comes from a man aged 25 to 40 in good health. Both conserved end residues are part of each CDR3. Each record gives: CDR3 DNA, CDR3 protein, V gene, J gene, D gene, clone size. D genes are given only for firm matches. Clone sizes are given selectively: once, few, many, or a class where the clone is expanded.

cdr3_nt: TGCGCCAGCAGCCTGACTAGCGGGGGCCCTAGCACAGATACGCAGTATTTT; cdr3_aa: CASSLTSGGPSTDTQYF; v_call: TRBV5-1; j_call: TRBJ2-3; d_call: TRBD2; clone_size: few
cdr3_nt: TGTGCCAGCAGTTGGGGACTAGCGGGGGGCTCTCAGTTCTTC; cdr3_aa: CASSWGLAGGSQFF; v_call: TRBV12-3/TRBV12-4; j_call: TRBJ2-1; d_call: TRBD2; clone_size: .
cdr3_nt: TGTGCCAGCAGCCCTGGGAGGGGGCGGAACACTGAAGCTTTCTTT; cdr3_aa: CASSPGRGRNTEAFF; v_call: TRBV7-3; j_call: TRBJ1-1; d_call: TRBD1; clone_size: .
cdr3_nt: TGTGCCAGCAGCTTAGGGGCGGACGAGCAGTACTTC; cdr3_aa: CASSLGADEQYF; v_call: TRBV7-9; j_call: TRBJ2-7; d_call: .; clone_size: .
cdr3_nt: TGTGCCAGCACGGAGGGGACAGGGAATAAGCAGTTCTTC; cdr3_aa: CASTEGTGNKQFF; v_call: TRBV7-3; j_call: TRBJ2-1; d_call: TRBD1; clone_size: .
cdr3_nt: TGTGCCAGCAGTGGGCAGGGCCTCCGCGAGCAGTACTTC; cdr3_aa: CASSGQGLREQYF; v_call: TRBV25-1; j_call: TRBJ2-7; d_call: .; clone_size: few
cdr3_nt: TGTGCCAGCAGTCTCCTCAGGGTCAATGAGCAGTTCTTC; cdr3_aa: CASSLLRVNEQFF; v_call: TRBV28; j_call: TRBJ2-1; d_call: .; clone_size: .
cdr3_nt: TGTGCCAGCAGCCCCTTACGGGGGGCTGGGGCCAACGTCCTGACTTTC; cdr3_aa: CASSPLRGAGANVLTF; v_call: TRBV7-9; j_call: TRBJ2-6; d_call: TRBD2; clone_size: once
cdr3_nt: TGTGCCAGCAGAATAGAGGGGGAGACCCAGTACTTC; cdr3_aa: CASRIEGETQYF; v_call: TRBV7-9; j_call: TRBJ2-5; d_call: .; clone_size: .
cdr3_nt: TGTGCCAGCAGCTTTCCCGAAAGGGAGCAGTTCTTC; cdr3_aa: CASSFPEREQFF; v_call: TRBV7-9; j_call: TRBJ2-1; d_call: .; clone_size: .
cdr3_nt: TGTGCCAGCAGTTTCCTTAATCAGGTGGACTACGAGCAGTACTTC; cdr3_aa: CASSFLNQVDYEQYF; v_call: TRBV6-5; j_call: TRBJ2-7; d_call: .; clone_size: .
cdr3_nt: TGTGCCAGCAGCGCACGCACTGAAGCTTTCTTT; cdr3_aa: CASSARTEAFF; v_call: TRBV7-2; j_call: TRBJ1-1; d_call: .; clone_size: few
cdr3_nt: TGTGCCAGCAGCCAAGACGTGGGGGGAGCCTACAATGAGCAGTTCTTC; cdr3_aa: CASSQDVGGAYNEQFF; v_call: TRBV4-2; j_call: TRBJ2-1; d_call: .; clone_size: few
cdr3_nt: TGCAGTGCTAGAACAGGGACGAACACTGAAGCTTTCTTT; cdr3_aa: CSARTGTNTEAFF; v_call: TRBV20-1; j_call: TRBJ1-1; d_call: .; clone_size: .
cdr3_nt: TGTGCCAGCATCAAGATAGCGGGACCCAGCTACGAGCAGTACTTC; cdr3_aa: CASIKIAGPSYEQYF; v_call: TRBV6-1; j_call: TRBJ2-7; d_call: TRBD2; clone_size: .
cdr3_nt: TGTGCCAGCAGCCCATCAGGGTATATTGCCGGGGAGCTGTTTTTT; cdr3_aa: CASSPSGYIAGELFF; v_call: TRBV12-3/TRBV12-4; j_call: TRBJ2-2; d_call: .; clone_size: few
cdr3_nt: TGTGCCAGCAGACTACTAGCGGGATCCCACGAGCAGTACTTC; cdr3_aa: CASRLLAGSHEQYF; v_call: TRBV7-8; j_call: TRBJ2-7; d_call: TRBD2; clone_size: .
cdr3_nt: TGTGCCAGCAGCCCGAGGACTAGCACTGGCGGGGAGCTGTTTTTT; cdr3_aa: CASSPRTSTGGELFF; v_call: TRBV4-2; j_call: TRBJ2-2; d_call: TRBD2; clone_size: .
cdr3_nt: TGTGCCAGCTCACCAGTGGGGGTTGGCTCACCCCTCCACTTT; cdr3_aa: CASSPVGVGSPLHF; v_call: TRBV18; j_call: TRBJ1-6; d_call: .; clone_size: .
cdr3_nt: TGTGCCAGCAGCTGGGGGACTAGCGGCTCGTGGAATGAGCAGTTCTTC; cdr3_aa: CASSWGTSGSWNEQFF; v_call: TRBV5-5; j_call: TRBJ2-1; d_call: TRBD2; clone_size: .
cdr3_nt: TGTGCCAGCAGTGAAGCTCCGAGCTCCTACAATGAGCAGTTCTTC; cdr3_aa: CASSEAPSSYNEQFF; v_call: TRBV6-1; j_call: TRBJ2-1; d_call: .; clone_size: .
cdr3_nt: TGTGCCAGCAGCACTAGTGCGGGGTCCTACAATGAGCAGTTCTTC; cdr3_aa: CASSTSAGSYNEQFF; v_call: TRBV6-1; j_call: TRBJ2-1; d_call: .; clone_size: .
cdr3_nt: TGTGCCAGCACCCCACCCACCAGGGACGGCAGGTTCTTC; cdr3_aa: CASTPPTRDGRFF; v_call: TRBV6-2/TRBV6-3; j_call: TRBJ2-1; d_call: .; clone_size: .
cdr3_nt: TGTGCCAGCAGTGTGGGGACAGAGACCCAGTACTTC; cdr3_aa: CASSVGTETQYF; v_call: TRBV25-1; j_call: TRBJ2-5; d_call: .; clone_size: .
cdr3_nt: TGCGCCAGCAGCTGGCATACAGGGGACTACGAGCAGTACTTC; cdr3_aa: CASSWHTGDYEQYF; v_call: TRBV5-1; j_call: TRBJ2-7; d_call: TRBD1; clone_size: .
cdr3_nt: TGTGCCAGCAGCTCTGGGACAGGGCATTCACCCCTCCACTTT; cdr3_aa: CASSSGTGHSPLHF; v_call: TRBV7-2; j_call: TRBJ1-6; d_call: TRBD1; clone_size: .
cdr3_nt: TGTGCCAGCAGCTTATTACGGGGACAGAACACCGGGGAGCTGTTTTTT; cdr3_aa: CASSLLRGQNTGELFF; v_call: TRBV11-2; j_call: TRBJ2-2; d_call: .; clone_size: .
cdr3_nt: TGTGCCAGCAGTTACTCGGCGGGAGAGGAAGAGACCCAGTACTTC; cdr3_aa: CASSYSAGEEETQYF; v_call: TRBV6-5; j_call: TRBJ2-5; d_call: TRBD2; clone_size: .
cdr3_nt: TGCAGCGTGCAGTCCGGGGGGTCCAAAAACATTCAGTACTTC; cdr3_aa: CSVQSGGSKNIQYF; v_call: TRBV29-1; j_call: TRBJ2-4; d_call: TRBD2; clone_size: few
cdr3_nt: TGTGCCAGCAGCTTCCTATTACTACAGGGGTTGGAGATCTGGGACGATGAGCAGTTCTTC; cdr3_aa: CASSFLLLQGLEIWDDEQFF; v_call: TRBV5-6; j_call: TRBJ2-1; d_call: TRBD1; clone_size: few
cdr3_nt: TGTGCCAGCAGTCCGGGACAGAGACATAGCACAGATACGCAGTATTTT; cdr3_aa: CASSPGQRHSTDTQYF; v_call: TRBV12-3/TRBV12-4; j_call: TRBJ2-3; d_call: TRBD1; clone_size: .
cdr3_nt: TGTGCCAGCAGTTACTCGAACCTAGCGGGCGGCGAGCAGTACTTC; cdr3_aa: CASSYSNLAGGEQYF; v_call: TRBV6-6; j_call: TRBJ2-7; d_call: TRBD2; clone_size: .
cdr3_nt: TGTGCCAGCAGCTTAGCTGTGGCAGGGGGCAGCGATGAGCAGTTCTTC; cdr3_aa: CASSLAVAGGSDEQFF; v_call: TRBV7-6; j_call: TRBJ2-1; d_call: TRBD1; clone_size: once
cdr3_nt: TGTGCCAGCAGCTTAGCCGGCATGTACGAGCAGTACTTC; cdr3_aa: CASSLAGMYEQYF; v_call: TRBV7-6; j_call: TRBJ2-7; d_call: .; clone_size: few
cdr3_nt: TGCAGTGCTAGAGTTCAGGGTATTGATGGCCACACCTTC; cdr3_aa: CSARVQGIDGHTF; v_call: TRBV20-1; j_call: TRBJ1-2; d_call: .; clone_size: .
cdr3_nt: TGTGCCAGCAGCGACCTCAGGGTCGGGCAGACCCAGTACTTC; cdr3_aa: CASSDLRVGQTQYF; v_call: TRBV7-9; j_call: TRBJ2-5; d_call: .; clone_size: .
cdr3_nt: TGTGCCAGCAGTCTGAATGCAGATACGCAGTATTTT; cdr3_aa: CASSLNADTQYF; v_call: TRBV28; j_call: TRBJ2-3; d_call: .; clone_size: .
cdr3_nt: TGCGCCAGCAGGGCAACGACAGGGGGTTACTACAATGAGCAGTTCTTC; cdr3_aa: CASRATTGGYYNEQFF; v_call: TRBV4-3; j_call: TRBJ2-1; d_call: TRBD1; clone_size: .
cdr3_nt: TGTGCCACCAGCAGGCCGGGCAGGTCCGGGGCCAACGTCCTGACTTTC; cdr3_aa: CATSRPGRSGANVLTF; v_call: TRBV15; j_call: TRBJ2-6; d_call: .; clone_size: .
cdr3_nt: TGTGCCAGCAGTTTCGAGGGATTGGGGCTTGGCTACACCTTC; cdr3_aa: CASSFEGLGLGYTF; v_call: TRBV12-3/TRBV12-4; j_call: TRBJ1-2; d_call: .; clone_size: .
cdr3_nt: TGTGCCAGCAGCTTCTGGACAGGAACCTACGAGCAGTACTTC; cdr3_aa: CASSFWTGTYEQYF; v_call: TRBV14; j_call: TRBJ2-7; d_call: TRBD1; clone_size: .
cdr3_nt: TGTGCCAGCAGTCCGGGGACTAGCCTCTCCTACGAGCAGTACTTC; cdr3_aa: CASSPGTSLSYEQYF; v_call: TRBV28; j_call: TRBJ2-7; d_call: TRBD2; clone_size: few
cdr3_nt: TGCAGTGCTAGGTGGGGGGGGGAAGAGACCCAGTACTTC; cdr3_aa: CSARWGGEETQYF; v_call: TRBV20-1; j_call: TRBJ2-5; d_call: TRBD2; clone_size: few
cdr3_nt: TGCGCCAGCAGCTTGGGGAGCGAGCGGACCCAGTACTTC; cdr3_aa: CASSLGSERTQYF; v_call: TRBV5-1; j_call: TRBJ2-5; d_call: .; clone_size: few
cdr3_nt: TGTGCCAGCAGCTTAGATGGCAGAAGCACAGATACGCAGTATTTT; cdr3_aa: CASSLDGRSTDTQYF; v_call: TRBV7-2; j_call: TRBJ2-3; d_call: .; clone_size: .
cdr3_nt: TGTGCCAGCAGCCACGTCCTGGACGAGCAGTACTTC; cdr3_aa: CASSHVLDEQYF; v_call: TRBV7-2; j_call: TRBJ2-7; d_call: .; clone_size: .
cdr3_nt: TGTGCCAGCAGCTCGGAAGGGGGTAAAAACACTCAGTACTTC; cdr3_aa: CASSSEGGKNTQYF; v_call: TRBV7-2; j_call: TRBJ2-4; d_call: .; clone_size: .
cdr3_nt: TGTGCCAGCAGCGCACAGACCTCCTACGAGCAGTACTTC; cdr3_aa: CASSAQTSYEQYF; v_call: TRBV7-8; j_call: TRBJ2-7; d_call: .; clone_size: .
cdr3_nt: TGCGCCAGCAGCTGGGGACAGGGTGGCAACGAGCAGTACTTC; cdr3_aa: CASSWGQGGNEQYF; v_call: TRBV5-1; j_call: TRBJ2-7; d_call: TRBD1; clone_size: .
cdr3_nt: TGTGCCAGCAGCTTAATAGGGGAACCCATGTTTTACGAGCAGTACTTC; cdr3_aa: CASSLIGEPMFYEQYF; v_call: TRBV7-9; j_call: TRBJ2-7; d_call: .; clone_size: few
cdr3_nt: TGCAGTGCTCATACTAGCGGGGGGGTAAATGAGCAGTTCTTC; cdr3_aa: CSAHTSGGVNEQFF; v_call: TRBV20-1; j_call: TRBJ2-1; d_call: TRBD2; clone_size: .
cdr3_nt: TGCGCCAGCAGCTTAGGGACCTATAGGTGGGGTGGCATTCAGTACTTC; cdr3_aa: CASSLGTYRWGGIQYF; v_call: TRBV5-1; j_call: TRBJ2-4; d_call: .; clone_size: once
cdr3_nt: TGTGCCAGCAGTTCAACAGGGGGGTGGCAGTTCTTC; cdr3_aa: CASSSTGGWQFF; v_call: TRBV27; j_call: TRBJ2-1; d_call: TRBD1; clone_size: .
cdr3_nt: TGCAGTGCTCCCTCGGGCGGGGGAGGCCAAGAGACCCAGTACTTC; cdr3_aa: CSAPSGGGGQETQYF; v_call: TRBV20-1; j_call: TRBJ2-5; d_call: TRBD2; clone_size: .
cdr3_nt: TGTGCCAGCATCGCCCTCCTAAACACCGGGGAGCTGTTTTTT; cdr3_aa: CASIALLNTGELFF; v_call: TRBV28; j_call: TRBJ2-2; d_call: .; clone_size: .
cdr3_nt: TGCAGTGCTAGGGCAGGGAATTACGAGCAGTACTTC; cdr3_aa: CSARAGNYEQYF; v_call: TRBV20-1; j_call: TRBJ2-7; d_call: .; clone_size: many
cdr3_nt: TGTGCCAGCAGTCCCACCGGGACTAGCGGGGGGACGGTCTCCTACGAGCAGTACTTC; cdr3_aa: CASSPTGTSGGTVSYEQYF; v_call: TRBV27; j_call: TRBJ2-7; d_call: TRBD2; clone_size: .
cdr3_nt: TGTGCCACCAGCAGAGCTAGCGGGGAAGAGACCCAGTACTTC; cdr3_aa: CATSRASGEETQYF; v_call: TRBV15; j_call: TRBJ2-5; d_call: TRBD2; clone_size: .